Below are 26 T cell receptor beta chains sequenced from a single sample in a study of technical replicates of blood from a few donors. The data were produced by immunoSEQ multiplex PCR, yet TCRdb's version contains in-frame clones alone and is incomplete. The sample carries fewer than 110,000 clones, over 95% recorded once. The material sequenced was T cells isolated from PBMCs. These receptors all stem from a human donor in good health.

V is TRBV9 and J is TRBJ1-1; D gene uncertain. There are 13 residues in the CDR3. Per the germline V gene, CDR1 is SGDLS and CDR2 is YYNGEE. Trimming removed 0 bases from V and 5 bases from J, with 8 bases in between. The CDR3 region is CASSVEGRTEAFF. CDR3 nucleotide sequence: TGTGCCAGCAGCGTAGAAGGGAGAACTGAAGCTTTCTTT.

The gene calls are TRBV10-3 and TRBJ2-2; D perhaps matches TRBD2 (6 bases). This CDR3 has 15 residues. In germline, CDR1 is ENHRY, CDR2 SYGVKD. Trimming removed 4 bases at V and 5 bases at J, with 14 bases between. The CDR3 DNA reads as TGTGCCATCAGTGGGACTACCATAAAGACCGGGGAGCTGTTTTTT. Its translation is CAISGTTIKTGELFF.

The CDR3 protein is CASSLGDRGGGYTF. The DNA of the CDR3 is TGTGCCAGCAGCTTAGGGGACAGGGGTGGAGGCTACACCTTC. This chain links TRBV7-9 with TRBJ1-2, with 10 bases fitting TRBD1. The CDR3 extends over 14 amino acids. V lost 1 base, J lost 8 bases, and 4 bases stayed unmatched. The germline CDR1 and CDR2 sequences are SEHNR and FQNEAQ (reference sequence).

The chain joins TRBV7-3 to TRBJ1-5, with TRBD1 identical over 9 bases. J lost 7 bases, V lost 5 bases, and 12 bases had no gene match. The germline gives CDR1 SGHTA, CDR2 FQGTGA. There are 16 residues in the CDR3. CDR3 in amino acids: CASSLHPGQGEQPQHF. For the CDR3, the DNA is TGTGCCAGCAGCCTCCACCCGGGACAGGGAGAACAGCCCCAGCATTTT. The variable domain in full, with the rest retrieved from reference TRBV7-3 and TRBJ1-5, is GAGVSQTPSNKVTEKGKYVELRCDPISGHTALYWYRQSLGQGPEFLIYFQGTGAADDSGLPNDRFFAVRPEGSVSTLKIQRTERGDSAVYLCASSLHPGQGEQPQHFGDGTRLSIL.

This clone was seen only once. The chain joins TRBV6-6 to TRBJ1-1; no definite D call. With 6 bases removed from V and 1 base from J, the gap between germline ends came to 18 bases. CDR3 size: 16 residues. CDR1 is MNHNY, CDR2 SVGAGI, per germline (reference sequence). The CDR3 loop reads CASSLLRARGNTEAFF. Written as DNA, the CDR3 is TGTGCCAGCAGCCTTTTGAGGGCCCGCGGGAACACTGAAGCTTTCTTT.

The chain is built from TRBV7-9 and TRBJ1-2; 10 bases map to TRBD1. Looked up from germline, CDR1 is SEHNR and CDR2 is FQNEAQ (reference sequence). The CDR3 loop spans 15 amino acids. Losses at the gene ends were 5 bases for V and 8 bases for J; bases not matched to a gene: 11. CDR3 sequence (DNA): TGTGCCAGCAGCCCGACAGGGGGCCTACCGAGGGGCTACACCTTC. Protein sequence: CASSPTGGLPRGYTF. The complete variable domain, with remaining parts taken from reference TRBV7-9 and TRBJ1-2, reads DTGVSQNPRHKITKRGQNVTFRCDPISEHNRLYWYRQTLGQGPEFLTYFQNEAQLEKSRLLSDRFSAERPKGSFSTLEIQRTEQGDSAMYLCASSPTGGLPRGYTFGSGTRLTVV.

This clone was seen a single time. The chain is built from TRBV5-1 and TRBJ1-4; 8 bases are shared with TRBD1. V was clipped by 4 bases and J by 8 bases; unmatched bases: 4. Germline values: CDR1 SGHRS, CDR2 YFSETQ. This CDR3 has 13 residues. CDR3: CASSLTGEEKLFF. CDR3 DNA sequence: TGCGCCAGCAGCCTGACAGGGGAGGAAAAACTGTTTTTT.

The chain has TRBV18 and TRBJ1-1, with no clear D. The CDR3 length is 13 residues. V was shortened by 3 bases and J by 0 bases, with 5 bases between the two germline ends. In germline, CDR1 is KGHSH, CDR2 LQKENI. The CDR3 DNA is TGTGCCAGCTCACCGGCCTTGAACACTGAAGCTTTCTTT. Translated, it gives CASSPALNTEAFF.

The gene calls are TRBV14 and TRBJ2-7; D call uncertain. The CDR3 loop spans 16 amino acids. V was trimmed by 5 bases and J by 4 bases, leaving 21 bases between them. Germline loops: CDR1 SGHDN, CDR2 FVKESK. The CDR3 here is CASSDLPSSRIYEQYF. The CDR3 DNA reads as TGTGCCAGCAGCGATCTACCTTCTTCGCGGATATACGAGCAGTACTTC.

The gene calls are TRBV28 and TRBJ2-1, with 7 nucleotides matching TRBD2. Looked up from germline, CDR1 is MDHEN and CDR2 is SYDVKM. This CDR3 is built from 17 residues. Trimming cost V 5 bases and J 4 bases; bases outside gene matches: 14. Here the CDR3 reads CASSLRASGFLYNEQFF. The CDR3 nucleotides are TGTGCCAGCAGTCTTCGGGCTAGCGGATTCCTTTACAATGAGCAGTTCTTC.

The V and J genes are TRBV18 and TRBJ1-5; D not certain. Per the germline V gene, CDR1 is KGHSH and CDR2 is LQKENI. The CDR3 length is 16 residues. V was pared by 3 bases and J by 4 bases, with 16 bases between. Here the CDR3 reads CASSPNHGGLNQPQHF. The DNA for the CDR3 is TGTGCCAGCTCACCGAACCACGGAGGACTGAATCAGCCCCAGCATTTT. The full variable domain, rest sourced from reference TRBV18 and TRBJ1-5, is NAGVMQNPRHLVRRRGQEARLRCSPMKGHSHVYWYRQLPEEGLKFMVYLQKENIIDESGMPKERFSAEFPKEGPSILRIQQVVRGDSAAYFCASSPNHGGLNQPQHFGDGTRLSIL.

V gene TRBV2 combines with J gene TRBJ2-2; 7 bases match TRBD2. This CDR3 comprises 15 residues. With V trimmed by 3 bases and J by 8 bases, 9 bases remained unmatched. CDR1 is SNHLY and CDR2 is FYNNEI in the germline V gene. The CDR3 coding sequence is TGTGCCAGCAGTGATCCTAGCGGCCCTAGGGGGGAGCTGTTTTTT. Encoded protein: CASSDPSGPRGELFF. Together with reference TRBV2 and TRBJ2-2, the CDR3 gives the full variable domain: EPEVTQTPSHQVTQMGQEVILRCVPISNHLYFYWYRQILGQKVEFLVSFYNNEISEKSEIFDDQFSVERPDGSNFTLKIRSTKLEDSAMYFCASSDPSGPRGELFFGEGSRLTVL.

V and J are TRBV10-1 and TRBJ2-3, with 12 bases that match TRBD1. The CDR3 has 15 residues. Losses at the gene ends were 2 bases for V and 5 bases for J; bases not matched to a gene: 2. Germline V CDR1 and CDR2: WNHNN, SYGVQD (reference sequence). The CDR3 DNA sequence: TGCGCCAGCAGTGAGAGGGACAGGGGGCAAGATACGCAGTATTTT. Amino acid sequence: CASSERDRGQDTQYF.

The chain links TRBV5-1 to TRBJ1-2; 8 nucleotides match TRBD1. CDR1 is SGHRS, CDR2 YFSETQ, per germline. The CDR3 runs to 15 residues. The V and J ends lost 2 bases and 3 bases, in that order; junction bases with no gene match: 6. For the CDR3, the DNA is TGCGCCAGCAGCTTTGACAGGGGCAGGGACTATGGCTACACCTTC. It translates to CASSFDRGRDYGYTF.

V and J are TRBV5-6 and TRBJ2-7, with 7 positions matching TRBD1. V lost 4 bases, J lost 2 bases, and 12 bases stayed unmatched. The germline gives CDR1 SGHDT, CDR2 YYEEEE. This CDR3 contains 16 residues. The chain's CDR3 is CASSGIDRAKPYEQYF. In DNA, the CDR3 is TGTGCCAGCAGCGGAATAGACAGGGCGAAACCCTACGAGCAGTACTTC.

The rearrangement uses TRBV2 and TRBJ2-7; no reliable D call. The CDR3 loop spans 12 amino acids. CDR1 is SNHLY and CDR2 is FYNNEI in the germline V gene. Trimming left V 4 bases short and J 5 bases short, with 9 bases between. CDR3 sequence reads: CASSGASDEQYF. DNA of the CDR3: TGTGCCAGCAGTGGGGCCTCTGACGAGCAGTACTTC.

The V call is TRBV5-1, the J call TRBJ2-7, with a weak D call TRBD2 (5 bases). Trimming removed 0 bases from V and 0 bases from J, with 10 bases in between. CDR1 is SGHRS, CDR2 YFSETQ, per germline. This CDR3 spans 15 amino acids. In nucleotides, the CDR3 is TGCGCCAGCAGCTTGGCCGGGATATCCTCCTACGAGCAGTACTTC. This gives the protein CASSLAGISSYEQYF.

The DNA for the CDR3 is TGTGCCAGCAGTGAAGCGCTGCAAGATCCTACCTACGAGCAGTACTTC. Its protein is CASSEALQDPTYEQYF. This sequence joins TRBV2 and TRBJ2-7; the D is unclear. The CDR3 length is 16 residues. With 0 bases removed from V and 2 bases from J, the gap between germline ends came to 14 bases. Germline values: CDR1 SNHLY, CDR2 FYNNEI.

The rearrangement uses TRBV5-1 and TRBJ2-2; 9 bases fit TRBD1. The germline CDR1 and CDR2 sequences are SGHRS and YFSETQ. J was trimmed by 0 bases and V by 3 bases; bases with no gene match: 9. The CDR3 loop spans 18 amino acids. The CDR3 loop reads CASSYRQGDYPNTGELFF. In DNA, the CDR3 is TGCGCCAGCAGCTACCGACAGGGGGATTACCCGAACACCGGGGAGCTGTTTTTT.

Only a few counts were recorded for this clone. The chain links TRBV18 to TRBJ2-7; 13 nucleotides line up with TRBD2. The junction had 0 bases not matched to a gene; V was cut back by 2 bases and J by 2 bases. The CDR3 spans 15 residues. Germline lookup yields CDR1 KGHSH and CDR2 LQKENI. The CDR3: CASSPTSGGAYEQYF. The CDR3, as DNA: TGTGCCAGCTCACCAACTAGCGGGGGGGCCTACGAGCAGTACTTC.

The V call is TRBV5-8, the J call TRBJ2-5; D possibly corresponds to TRBD2 (6 bases). This CDR3 contains 13 residues. V was pared by 4 bases and J by 7 bases, with 14 bases between. Germline V gene sequence: CDR1 SGHTS, CDR2 YDEGEE. The CDR3 region is CASSGWRARTQYF. CDR3 DNA: TGTGCCAGCAGCGGATGGAGGGCTCGGACCCAGTACTTC. The whole variable domain, remainder taken from reference TRBV5-8 and TRBJ2-5, is EAGVTQSPTHLIKTRGQQATLRCSPISGHTSVYWYQQALGLGLQFLLWYDEGEERNRGNFPPRFSGRQFPNYSSELNVNALELEDSALYLCASSGWRARTQYFGPGTRLLVL.

The V call is TRBV29-1, the J call TRBJ2-7; unclear D gene. The ends were cut back, 4 bases at V and 3 bases at J, with 7 bases in the middle. CDR3 length: 11 residues. The germline V gene encodes CDR1 SQVTM and CDR2 ANQGSEA. The CDR3 loop reads CSVGSVYEQYF. The CDR3 nucleotides read TGCAGCGTTGGTTCGGTCTACGAGCAGTACTTC.

This clone has a single count. This chain joins TRBV11-2 and TRBJ2-2, with D possibly TRBD2 on 5 matching bases. With 1 base removed from V and 2 bases from J, the gap between germline ends came to 8 bases. Looked up from germline, CDR1 is SGHAT and CDR2 is FQNNGV. CDR3 length: 15 amino acids. The CDR3 is CASSLARTNTGELFF. For the CDR3, the DNA is TGTGCCAGCAGCTTAGCCCGGACTAACACCGGGGAGCTGTTTTTT.

The V call is TRBV19, the J call TRBJ1-5; the D gene is possibly TRBD1 (6 bases). CDR1 is LNHDA, CDR2 SQIVND, per germline (reference sequence). The CDR3 extends over 14 amino acids. V dropped 5 bases and J dropped 7 bases, with 15 bases sitting between them. The chain's CDR3 is CASSLRQGNQPQHF. The CDR3 DNA reads as TGTGCCAGTAGTCTCAGGCAGGGGAACCAGCCCCAGCATTTT. The full variable domain, completed using reference TRBV19 and TRBJ1-5, is DGGITQSPKYLFRKEGQNVTLSCEQNLNHDAMYWYRQDPGQGLRLIYYSQIVNDFQKGDIAEGYSVSREKKESFPLTVTSAQKNPTAFYLCASSLRQGNQPQHFGDGTRLSIL.

The V and J genes are TRBV7-8 and TRBJ1-5, with TRBD1 as a possible D gene (5 bases). The CDR3 is made up of 14 amino acids. Trimming took 5 bases from V and 5 from J, leaving 13 bases between them. CDR1 is SGHVS and CDR2 is FQNEAQ in the germline V gene. CDR3 sequence (DNA): TGTGCCAGCAGCGGGGGGGAATCCGATCAGCCCCAGCATTTT. Its translation is CASSGGESDQPQHF.

The gene calls are TRBV15 and TRBJ1-5, with D perhaps TRBD1 (5 bases). CDR1 is LNHNV and CDR2 is YYDKDF in the germline V gene (reference sequence). The CDR3 is made up of 15 amino acids. V lost 1 base and J 0 bases, leaving 7 bases between the germline ends. This chain's CDR3 is CATSRGRGSNQPQHF. The CDR3 nucleotides are TGTGCCACCAGCAGAGGGAGGGGTAGCAATCAGCCCCAGCATTTT.